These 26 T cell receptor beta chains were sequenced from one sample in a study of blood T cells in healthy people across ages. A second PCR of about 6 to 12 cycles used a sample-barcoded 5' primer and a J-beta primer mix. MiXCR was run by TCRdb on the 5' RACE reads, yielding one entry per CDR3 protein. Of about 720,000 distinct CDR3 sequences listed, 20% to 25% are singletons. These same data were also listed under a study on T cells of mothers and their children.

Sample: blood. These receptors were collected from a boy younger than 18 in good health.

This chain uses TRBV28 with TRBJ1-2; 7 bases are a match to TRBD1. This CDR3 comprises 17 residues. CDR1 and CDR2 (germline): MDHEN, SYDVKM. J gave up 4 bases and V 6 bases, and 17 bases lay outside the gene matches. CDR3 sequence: CASRAPGQSSGSYGYTF. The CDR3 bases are TGTGCCAGCAGGGCCCCGGGACAGAGTTCAGGAAGCTATGGCTACACCTTC.

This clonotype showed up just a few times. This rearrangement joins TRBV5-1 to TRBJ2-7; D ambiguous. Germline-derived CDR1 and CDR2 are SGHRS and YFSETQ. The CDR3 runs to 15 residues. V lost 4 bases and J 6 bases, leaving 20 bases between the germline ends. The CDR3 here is CASSPFLVISGEQYF. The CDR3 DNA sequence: TGCGCCAGCAGCCCCTTTTTAGTTATCTCCGGCGAGCAGTACTTC.

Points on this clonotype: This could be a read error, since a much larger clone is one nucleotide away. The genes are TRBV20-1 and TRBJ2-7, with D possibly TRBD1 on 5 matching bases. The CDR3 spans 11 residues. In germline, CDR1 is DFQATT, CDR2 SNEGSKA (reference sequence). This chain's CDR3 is CSAEQDYEQYF. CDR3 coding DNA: TGCAGCGCTGAACAGGACTACGAGCAGTACTTC.

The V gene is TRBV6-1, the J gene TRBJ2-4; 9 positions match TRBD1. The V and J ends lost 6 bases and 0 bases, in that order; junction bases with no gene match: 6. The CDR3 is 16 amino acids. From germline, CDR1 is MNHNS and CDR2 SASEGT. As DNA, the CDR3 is TGTGCCAGCAGACCCCGGACAGGGGAAGCCAAAAACATTCAGTACTTC. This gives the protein CASRPRTGEAKNIQYF.

CDR3 coding DNA: TGTGCCAGCAGTCCGGGTGAATCACCCCTCCACTTT. It specifies CASSPGESPLHF. The chain joins TRBV7-9 to TRBJ1-6; D not certain. V lost 6 bases and J 10 bases, leaving 10 bases between the germline ends. This CDR3 has 12 amino acids. The germline CDR1 and CDR2 sequences are SEHNR and FQNEAQ (reference sequence).

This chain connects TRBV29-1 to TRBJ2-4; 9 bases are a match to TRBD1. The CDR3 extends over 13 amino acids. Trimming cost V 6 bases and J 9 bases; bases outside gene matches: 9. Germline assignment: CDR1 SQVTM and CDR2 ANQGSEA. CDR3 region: CSVDPTGGSIQYF. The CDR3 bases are TGCAGCGTGGACCCGACAGGGGGAAGCATTCAGTACTTC.

CDR3 in DNA: TGTGCCAGCAGTGCCCGGGACCAAGAGACCCAGTACTTC. Translated, it gives CASSARDQETQYF. V is TRBV2 and J is TRBJ2-5; D is unresolved. Trimming cost V 4 bases and J 0 bases, with 6 bases left between them. Germline values: CDR1 SNHLY, CDR2 FYNNEI. The CDR3 consists of 13 residues. Drawing the rest from reference TRBV2 and TRBJ2-5, the complete variable domain is EPEVTQTPSHQVTQMGQEVILRCVPISNHLYFYWYRQILGQKVEFLVSFYNNEISEKSEIFDDQFSVERPDGSNFTLKIRSTKLEDSAMYFCASSARDQETQYFGPGTRLLVL.

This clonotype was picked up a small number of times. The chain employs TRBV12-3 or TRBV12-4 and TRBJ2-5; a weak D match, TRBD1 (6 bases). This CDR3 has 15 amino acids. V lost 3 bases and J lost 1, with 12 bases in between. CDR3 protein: CASSLAGQSQETQYF. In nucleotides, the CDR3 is TGTGCCAGCAGTTTGGCCGGACAGAGCCAAGAGACCCAGTACTTC.

CDR3 in amino acids: CSAATSGGENIQYF. CDR3 nucleotides: TGCAGTGCTGCGACTAGCGGGGGGGAAAACATTCAGTACTTC. The chain combines TRBV20-1 with TRBJ2-4; 14 nucleotides match TRBD2. CDR3 length: 14 amino acids. Trimming removed 5 bases from V and 5 bases from J; junction bases left unmatched: 2. The germline gives CDR1 DFQATT, CDR2 SNEGSKA (reference sequence).

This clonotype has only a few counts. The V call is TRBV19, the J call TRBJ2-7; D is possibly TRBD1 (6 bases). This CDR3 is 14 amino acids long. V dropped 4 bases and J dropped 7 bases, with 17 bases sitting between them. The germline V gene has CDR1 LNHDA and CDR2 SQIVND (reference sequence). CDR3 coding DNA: TGTGCCAGTAGTACCCAACAGGGCGGTTGGGAGCAGTACTTC. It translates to CASSTQQGGWEQYF.

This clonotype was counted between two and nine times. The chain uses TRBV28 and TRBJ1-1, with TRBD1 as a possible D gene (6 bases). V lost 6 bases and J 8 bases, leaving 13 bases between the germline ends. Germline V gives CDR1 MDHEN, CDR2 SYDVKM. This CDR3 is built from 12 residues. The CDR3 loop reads CASSTTGREAFF. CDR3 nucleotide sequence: TGTGCCAGCAGCACGACAGGCCGCGAAGCTTTCTTT.

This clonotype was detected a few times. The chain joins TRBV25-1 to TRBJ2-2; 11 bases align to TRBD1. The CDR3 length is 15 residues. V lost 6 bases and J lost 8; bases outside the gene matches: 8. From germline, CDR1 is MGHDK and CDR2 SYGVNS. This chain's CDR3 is CASSPSGQGVGELFF. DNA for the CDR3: TGTGCCAGCAGCCCTTCGGGACAGGGGGTAGGGGAGCTGTTTTTT.

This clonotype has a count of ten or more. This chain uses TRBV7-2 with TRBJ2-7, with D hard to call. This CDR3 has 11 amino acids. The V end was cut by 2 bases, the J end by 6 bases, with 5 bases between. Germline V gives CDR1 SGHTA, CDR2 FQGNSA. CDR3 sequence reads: CASSLSSEQYF. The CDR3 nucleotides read TGTGCCAGCAGCTTATCGTCCGAGCAGTACTTC.

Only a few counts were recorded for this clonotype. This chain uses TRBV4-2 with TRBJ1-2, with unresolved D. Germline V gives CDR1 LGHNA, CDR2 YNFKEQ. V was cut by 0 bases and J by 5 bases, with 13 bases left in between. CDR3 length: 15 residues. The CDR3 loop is CASSQDEKGSYGYTF. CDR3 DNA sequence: TGTGCCAGCAGCCAAGATGAGAAAGGGTCATATGGCTACACCTTC.

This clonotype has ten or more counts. The CDR3 here is CSVEQGSAGYTF. The CDR3 bases are TGCAGCGTTGAACAGGGTTCCGCTGGCTACACCTTC. This chain joins TRBV29-1 and TRBJ1-2; possibly TRBD1 for D (5 bases). This CDR3 has 12 residues. The germline V gene has CDR1 SQVTM and CDR2 ANQGSEA. Trimming shortened V by 2 bases and J by 7 bases, and 11 bases separated the two germline ends.

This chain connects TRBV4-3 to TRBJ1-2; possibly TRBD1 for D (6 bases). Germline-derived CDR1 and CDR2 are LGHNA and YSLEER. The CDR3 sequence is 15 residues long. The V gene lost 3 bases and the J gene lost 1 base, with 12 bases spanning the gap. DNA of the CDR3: TGCGCCAGCAGCCAGGAAACAGGGCTTAACTATGGCTACACCTTC. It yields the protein CASSQETGLNYGYTF.

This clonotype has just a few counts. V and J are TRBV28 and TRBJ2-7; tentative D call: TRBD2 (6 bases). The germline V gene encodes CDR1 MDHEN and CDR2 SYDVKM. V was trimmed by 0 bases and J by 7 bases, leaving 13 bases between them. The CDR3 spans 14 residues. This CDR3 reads CASSLWGRGGEQYF. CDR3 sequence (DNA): TGTGCCAGCAGTTTATGGGGGCGGGGAGGTGAGCAGTACTTC.

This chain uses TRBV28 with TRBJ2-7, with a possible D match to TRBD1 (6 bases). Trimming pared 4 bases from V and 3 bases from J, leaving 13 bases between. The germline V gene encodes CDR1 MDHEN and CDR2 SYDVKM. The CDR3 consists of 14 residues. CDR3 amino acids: CASSSRTANYEQYF. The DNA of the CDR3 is TGTGCCAGCAGTTCTAGGACAGCGAACTACGAGCAGTACTTC.

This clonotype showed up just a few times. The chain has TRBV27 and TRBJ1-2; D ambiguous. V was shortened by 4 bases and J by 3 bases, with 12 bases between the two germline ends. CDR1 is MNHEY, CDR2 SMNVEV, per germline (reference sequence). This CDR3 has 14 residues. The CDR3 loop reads CASSSGNWDYGYTF. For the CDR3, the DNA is TGTGCCAGCAGTTCTGGGAATTGGGACTATGGCTACACCTTC.

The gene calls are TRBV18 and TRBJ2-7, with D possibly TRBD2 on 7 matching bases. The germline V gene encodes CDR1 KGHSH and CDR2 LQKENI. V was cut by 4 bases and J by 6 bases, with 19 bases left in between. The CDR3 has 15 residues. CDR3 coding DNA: TGTGCCAGCTCACACCCACAGGGCCCGGGGGGCGAGCAGTACTTC. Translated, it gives CASSHPQGPGGEQYF.

Here the CDR3 DNA reads TGTGCCAGCAGTGAAAACCCATGGACAGGGGACTCCTACGAGCAGTACTTC. The encoded protein is CASSENPWTGDSYEQYF. The V and J genes are TRBV2 and TRBJ2-7; 9 positions agree with TRBD1. This CDR3 has 17 residues. Germline assignment: CDR1 SNHLY and CDR2 FYNNEI. Trimming took 2 bases from V and 0 from J; bases not matched to a gene: 8.

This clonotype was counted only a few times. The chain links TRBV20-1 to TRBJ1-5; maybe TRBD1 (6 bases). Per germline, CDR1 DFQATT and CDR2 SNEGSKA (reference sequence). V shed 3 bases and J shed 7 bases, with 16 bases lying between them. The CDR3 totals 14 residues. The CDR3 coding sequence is TGCAGTGCTAGGGAAGGGGGGGATGGACAGCCCCAGCATTTT. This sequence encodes CSAREGGDGQPQHF.

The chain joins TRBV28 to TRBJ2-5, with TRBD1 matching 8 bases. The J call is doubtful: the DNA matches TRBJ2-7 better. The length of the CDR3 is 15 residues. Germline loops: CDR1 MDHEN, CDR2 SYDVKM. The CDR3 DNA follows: TGTGCCAGCACTCACGCCGGGACAGGCGCCTACGAGCAGTACTTC. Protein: CASTHAGTGAYEQYF.

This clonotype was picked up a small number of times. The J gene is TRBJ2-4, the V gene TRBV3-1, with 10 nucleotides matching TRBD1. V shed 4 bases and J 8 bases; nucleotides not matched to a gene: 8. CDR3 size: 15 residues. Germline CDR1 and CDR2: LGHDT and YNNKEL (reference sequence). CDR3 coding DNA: TGTGCCAGCAGCCCCGGGACAGGGGTTTTAGACATTCAGTACTTC. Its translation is CASSPGTGVLDIQYF.

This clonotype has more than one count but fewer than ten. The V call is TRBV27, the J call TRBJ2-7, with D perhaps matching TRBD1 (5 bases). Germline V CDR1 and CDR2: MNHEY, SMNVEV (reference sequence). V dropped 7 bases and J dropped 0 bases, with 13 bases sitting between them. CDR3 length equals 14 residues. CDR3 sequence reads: CASKGFDSSYEQYF. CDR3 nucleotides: TGTGCCAGCAAGGGTTTCGACAGCTCCTACGAGCAGTACTTC.

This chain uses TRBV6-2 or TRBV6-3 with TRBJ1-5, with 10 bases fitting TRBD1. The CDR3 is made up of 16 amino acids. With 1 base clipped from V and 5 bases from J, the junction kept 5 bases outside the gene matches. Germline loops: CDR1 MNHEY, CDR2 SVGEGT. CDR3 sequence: CASSYFSGTGDQPQHF. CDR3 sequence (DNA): TGTGCCAGCAGTTACTTCTCCGGGACAGGGGATCAGCCCCAGCATTTT.